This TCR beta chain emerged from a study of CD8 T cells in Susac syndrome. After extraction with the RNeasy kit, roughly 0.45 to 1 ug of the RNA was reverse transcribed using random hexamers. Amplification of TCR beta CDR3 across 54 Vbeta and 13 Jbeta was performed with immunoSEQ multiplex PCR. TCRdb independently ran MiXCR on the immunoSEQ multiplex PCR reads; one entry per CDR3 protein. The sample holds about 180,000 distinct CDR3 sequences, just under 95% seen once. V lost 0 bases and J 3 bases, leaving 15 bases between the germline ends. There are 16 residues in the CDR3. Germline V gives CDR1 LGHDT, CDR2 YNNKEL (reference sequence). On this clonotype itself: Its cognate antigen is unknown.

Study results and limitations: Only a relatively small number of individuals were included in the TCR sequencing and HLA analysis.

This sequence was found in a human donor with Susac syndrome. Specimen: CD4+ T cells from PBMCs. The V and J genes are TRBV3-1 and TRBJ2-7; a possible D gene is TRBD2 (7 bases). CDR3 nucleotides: TGTGCCAGCAGCCAAGATACTCGCGGGGGCTACTACGAGCAGTACTTC. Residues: CASSQDTRGGYYEQYF.